These 21 T cell receptor beta chains were all obtained from the same sample, sequenced in a study of blood T cell repertoires in COVID-19. Some clones are missing from TCRdb's copy, which holds only in-frame ones; the method was immunoSEQ multiplex PCR. The sample holds approximately 300,000 clones, 90% to 95% seen once. The sample taken for sequencing was PBMCs or T cells enriched from blood (not recorded which). These receptors originate from a woman aged 25 to 45 who had been exposed to COVID-19.

The genes are TRBV11-2 and TRBJ2-5; 11 bases are shared with TRBD2. The CDR3 totals 16 residues. The V segment lost 1 base and the J segment 5 bases; nucleotides outside the gene matches: 6. Germline V gene data show CDR1 as SGHAT and CDR2 as FQNNGV. The CDR3 nucleotides are TGTGCCAGCAGCTTAGTAGCGGGGGGGCAGGTTGAGACCCAGTACTTC. It translates to CASSLVAGGQVETQYF.

The gene calls are TRBV6-2 or TRBV6-3 and TRBJ1-2; 7 nucleotides match TRBD1. After removal of 5 bases from V and 4 bases from J, the junction contained 7 bases not matched to a gene. The CDR3 sequence is 14 residues long. The germline V gene has CDR1 MNHEY and CDR2 SVGEGT. The DNA of the CDR3 is TGTGCCAGCAGTGGTTCACAGGGGATCTATGGCTACACCTTC. The encoded protein is CASSGSQGIYGYTF.

V usage is TRBV24-1 and J usage is TRBJ2-2; possible D gene TRBD1, 7 bases. The germline V and J ends were trimmed by 2 bases and 1 base, with 19 bases remaining between them. In germline, CDR1 is KGHDR, CDR2 SFDVKD. This CDR3 spans 19 amino acids. The CDR3, as DNA: TGTGCCACCAGTGATTCCCGGCAGGGGGGATCCCTGAACACCGGGGAGCTGTTTTTT. It is translated as CATSDSRQGGSLNTGELFF.

The CDR3 sequence is CASSRQGATNEKLFF. Here the CDR3 DNA reads TGCGCCAGCAGCAGGCAGGGTGCAACTAATGAAAAACTGTTTTTT. The rearrangement uses TRBV4-1 and TRBJ1-4, with D maybe TRBD1 (5 bases). V shed 5 bases and J shed 0 bases, with 10 bases lying between them. CDR3 length equals 15 residues. Germline lookup yields CDR1 MGHRA and CDR2 YSYEKL.

The V and J genes are TRBV25-1 and TRBJ2-1, with 8 bases fitting TRBD2. There are 13 residues in the CDR3. The germline CDR1 and CDR2 sequences are MGHDK and SYGVNS. V dropped 7 bases and J dropped 5; count of bases not matched to a gene: 4. The CDR3 here is CASTLAGHNEQFF. In DNA, the CDR3 is TGTGCCAGCACCCTAGCGGGCCACAATGAGCAGTTCTTC.

V and J are TRBV2 and TRBJ1-5; the match to TRBD1 covers 12 bases. This CDR3 has 15 amino acids. Germline V gene data show CDR1 as SNHLY and CDR2 as FYNNEI. The ends lost 5 bases at V and 7 bases at J; junction bases unmatched: 6. The CDR3 region has the DNA TGTGCCAGCAGTTCCGGGACAGGGGGCAGGCAGCCCCAGCATTTT. It encodes CASSSGTGGRQPQHF.

The chain joins TRBV6-5 to TRBJ1-1; 8 nucleotides align to TRBD1. The CDR3 totals 15 residues. The germline CDR1 and CDR2 sequences are MNHEY and SVGAGI. V gave up 6 bases and J gave up 6 bases; unmatched junction bases: 12. CDR3 in DNA: TGTGCCAGCAGCAAGACGGACAGGGTAATCCCTGAAGCTTTCTTT. The encoded protein is CASSKTDRVIPEAFF.

J is TRBJ1-6 and V is TRBV27; perhaps TRBD1 as D (6 bases). CDR3 size: 16 residues. V was clipped by 5 bases and J by 9 bases, with 20 bases between them. Germline V lookup: CDR1 MNHEY, CDR2 SMNVEV (reference sequence). This chain's CDR3 is CASSPRTVGFGSPLHF. CDR3 bases: TGTGCCAGCAGTCCCAGGACAGTTGGATTCGGTTCACCCCTCCACTTT.

V usage is TRBV5-1 and J usage is TRBJ1-4; no definite D call. From germline, CDR1 is SGHRS and CDR2 YFSETQ. The length of the CDR3 is 13 residues. Between the trimmed V and J ends, which lost 3 bases and 0 bases, there was a span of 3 bases. The DNA of the CDR3 is TGCGCCAGCAGCTCTGCAACTAATGAAAAACTGTTTTTT. It translates to CASSSATNEKLFF.

This rearrangement joins TRBV5-4 to TRBJ1-6; TRBD1 matches at 8 bases. This CDR3 is built from 16 residues. CDR1 is SGHNT, CDR2 YYREEE, per germline (reference sequence). J was trimmed by 6 bases and V by 3 bases; bases with no gene match: 8. The CDR3 DNA sequence: TGTGCCAGCAGCTCGGGACAGGACCGCGTTAATTCACCCCTCCACTTT. Residues: CASSSGQDRVNSPLHF.

The chain employs TRBV5-8 and TRBJ1-6; 7 bases map to TRBD1. Germline-derived CDR1 and CDR2 are SGHTS and YDEGEE. The CDR3 length is 17 residues. The J segment lost 9 bases and the V segment lost 0 bases, leaving 12 bases of the junction unmatched. The CDR3 sequence: CASSLGQGGNLGSPLHF. The DNA of the CDR3 is TGTGCCAGCAGCTTGGGACAGGGCGGGAATTTGGGTTCACCCCTCCACTTT.

This chain joins TRBV3-1 (or the pseudogene TRBV3-2) and TRBJ2-3; D might be TRBD2 (6 bases). V dropped 1 base and J dropped 1 base, with 9 bases sitting between them. The CDR3 sequence is 15 residues long. Germline V gives CDR1 LGHDT, CDR2 YNNKEL (reference sequence). Here the CDR3 DNA reads TGTGCCAGCAGCCAAGGAGCTAGCGGCACAGATACGCAGTATTTT. Translated: CASSQGASGTDTQYF.

The chain combines TRBV7-8 with TRBJ1-2; 9 bases line up with TRBD1. The CDR3 has 18 amino acids. Germline V lookup: CDR1 SGHVS, CDR2 FQNEAQ. V lost 1 base and J lost 1; bases outside the gene matches: 10. The CDR3 nucleotides are TGTGCCAGCAGCTTAGTAGGTGGGACAGGGCGATATAACTATGGCTACACCTTC. Protein: CASSLVGGTGRYNYGYTF.

The V and J genes are TRBV5-1 and TRBJ2-1; D remains unclear. Between the trimmed V and J ends, which lost 4 bases and 9 bases, there was a span of 32 bases. The germline CDR1 and CDR2 sequences are SGHRS and YFSETQ. The CDR3 runs to 19 residues. CDR3 protein: CASSPHPSGELPGRGEQFF. The CDR3 DNA reads TGCGCCAGCAGCCCTCACCCCTCGGGTGAGCTTCCCGGTCGAGGTGAGCAGTTCTTC.

V is TRBV19 and J is TRBJ1-1; TRBD1 matches at 7 bases. The germline V gene has CDR1 LNHDA and CDR2 SQIVND (reference sequence). This CDR3 is built from 14 residues. V shed 7 bases, J shed 0 bases, and the junction held 5 bases outside the gene matches. The CDR3 sequence is CASKTGSMNTEAFF. The CDR3 DNA reads TGTGCCAGTAAGACAGGGAGTATGAACACTGAAGCTTTCTTT. Full variable domain (remainder filled in from reference TRBV19 and TRBJ1-1): DGGITQSPKYLFRKEGQNVTLSCEQNLNHDAMYWYRQDPGQGLRLIYYSQIVNDFQKGDIAEGYSVSREKKESFPLTVTSAQKNPTAFYLCASKTGSMNTEAFFGQGTRLTVV.

V usage is TRBV19 and J usage is TRBJ1-5; 9 positions agree with TRBD1. Trimming cost V 8 bases and J 4 bases; bases outside gene matches: 9. CDR3 length: 15 residues. Per germline, CDR1 LNHDA and CDR2 SQIVND (reference sequence). CDR3 in DNA: TGTGCCAGTCAAGAACAGGGGGCGCGAAATCAGCCCCAGCATTTT. Its translation: CASQEQGARNQPQHF.

This clone was detected once. The chain carries TRBV7-3 and TRBJ2-1; 10 nucleotides match TRBD1. CDR1 and CDR2 (germline): SGHTA, FQGTGA. With V trimmed by 3 bases and J by 7 bases, 9 bases remained unmatched. The CDR3 is 16 residues long. CDR3 amino acids: CASSFVSGTGDNEQFF. CDR3 DNA: TGTGCCAGCAGCTTCGTATCCGGGACAGGGGATAATGAGCAGTTCTTC. Full variable domain (remainder filled in from reference TRBV7-3 and TRBJ2-1): GAGVSQTPSNKVTEKGKYVELRCDPISGHTALYWYRQSLGQGPEFLIYFQGTGAADDSGLPNDRFFAVRPEGSVSTLKIQRTERGDSAVYLCASSFVSGTGDNEQFFGPGTRLTVL.

This chain links TRBV7-2 with TRBJ1-1; TRBD1 is a possible D gene (5 bases). This CDR3 is 14 amino acids long. The V gene lost 7 bases and the J gene lost 5 bases, with 17 bases spanning the gap. CDR1 and CDR2 (germline): SGHTA, FQGNSA. The CDR3 protein is CASTFGGGETEAFF. The CDR3 DNA sequence: TGTGCCAGCACCTTCGGGGGTGGAGAAACTGAAGCTTTCTTT.

The chain employs TRBV28 and TRBJ2-1, with TRBD2 matching over 8 bases. The germline V gene encodes CDR1 MDHEN and CDR2 SYDVKM. The junction had 17 bases not matched to a gene; V was cut back by 5 bases and J by 8 bases. CDR3 length: 17 amino acids. The CDR3 nucleotides read TGTGCCAGCAGTCCTGGTGTACTAGCGGCCAGAAGGTATGAGCAGTTCTTC. It is translated as CASSPGVLAARRYEQFF.

The rearrangement links TRBV5-1 to TRBJ2-5; 13 positions match TRBD2. V lost 3 bases to trimming and J lost 5 bases; unmatched junction nucleotides: 10. Germline CDR1 is SGHRS and CDR2 is YFSETQ. The CDR3 is 17 amino acids. The CDR3 region has the DNA TGCGCCAGCAGCTCAGGACTAGCGGGGGCCTCTAGGGAGACCCAGTACTTC. Its protein is CASSSGLAGASRETQYF.

The CDR3, as DNA: TGCGCCAGCAGCTTTCGGGGGGAGAACACTGAAGCTTTCTTT. Protein: CASSFRGENTEAFF. V gene TRBV5-1 combines with J gene TRBJ1-1; D is perhaps TRBD1 (5 bases). Germline lookup yields CDR1 SGHRS and CDR2 YFSETQ. The CDR3 extends over 14 amino acids. V was clipped by 2 bases and J by 1 base, with 9 bases between them.